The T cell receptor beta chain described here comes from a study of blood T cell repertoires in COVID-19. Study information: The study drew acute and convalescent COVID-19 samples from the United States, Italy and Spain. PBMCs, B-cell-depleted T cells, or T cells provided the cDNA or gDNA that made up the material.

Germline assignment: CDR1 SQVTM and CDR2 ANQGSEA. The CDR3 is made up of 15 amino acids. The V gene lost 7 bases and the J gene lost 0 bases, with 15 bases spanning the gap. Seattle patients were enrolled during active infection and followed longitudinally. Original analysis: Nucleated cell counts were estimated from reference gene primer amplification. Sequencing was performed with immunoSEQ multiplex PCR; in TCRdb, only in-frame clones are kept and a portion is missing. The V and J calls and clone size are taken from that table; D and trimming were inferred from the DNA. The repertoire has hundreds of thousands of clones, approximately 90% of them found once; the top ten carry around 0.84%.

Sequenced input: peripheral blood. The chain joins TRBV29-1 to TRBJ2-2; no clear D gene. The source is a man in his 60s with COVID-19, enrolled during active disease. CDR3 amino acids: CSARRPEANTGELFF. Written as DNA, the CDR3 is TGCAGCGCCAGGCGTCCGGAAGCGAACACCGGGGAGCTGTTTTTT.